These T cell receptor beta chains were read from a single sample in a study of blood T cell repertoires in COVID-19. TCRdb keeps only in-frame clones here, not all; method: immunoSEQ multiplex PCR. The sample includes 90,000 to 100,000 clones, around 83% of them seen just once. Material for sequencing was peripheral blood. The origin of the receptors is a man between 65 and 79 years old with active or convalescent COVID-19. CDR3s include the opening cysteine and the closing phenylalanine or tryptophan. Fields, in order: D gene, J gene, CDR3 length, clone size, V gene, CDR3 protein, CDR3 DNA. The D gene is left open where the match is weak. Where a row states a size, it is once, few, many or the class of an expanded clone; other rows omit it.

D: -; J: TRBJ1-3; length: 16; size: -; V: TRBV5-1; CDR3: CASSLASTVSGNTIYF; DNA: TGCGCCAGCAGCTTGGCCAGTACAGTCTCTGGAAACACCATATATTTT
D: TRBD1; J: TRBJ1-3; length: 16; size: -; V: TRBV19; CDR3: CASSSRDRGSGNTIYF; DNA: TGTGCCAGTAGTTCCCGGGACAGAGGCTCTGGAAACACCATATATTTT
D: -; J: TRBJ1-2; length: 16; size: -; V: TRBV18; CDR3: CASSPGVASLVYGYTF; DNA: TGTGCCAGCTCCCCCGGAGTCGCGAGTTTGGTCTATGGCTACACCTTC
D: -; J: TRBJ2-2; length: 14; size: -; V: TRBV20-1; CDR3: CSASLAPGTGELFF; DNA: TGCAGTGCTAGTCTCGCCCCAGGGACCGGGGAGCTGTTTTTT
D: -; J: TRBJ2-3; length: 14; size: -; V: TRBV2; CDR3: CASLAERMTDTQYF; DNA: TGTGCCAGCCTGGCGGAAAGAATGACAGATACGCAGTATTTT
D: TRBD1; J: TRBJ1-1; length: 15; size: -; V: TRBV7-2; CDR3: CASSLGLRGQGEAFF; DNA: TGTGCCAGCAGCTTAGGCCTGAGGGGGCAAGGAGAAGCTTTCTTT
D: -; J: TRBJ1-2; length: 15; size: once; V: TRBV7-2; CDR3: CASSWGDSFVGGYTF; DNA: TGTGCCAGCAGCTGGGGGGACTCTTTTGTAGGGGGCTACACCTTC
D: -; J: TRBJ1-6; length: 14; size: -; V: TRBV6-6; CDR3: CASSQAGDNSPLHF; DNA: TGTGCCAGCAGTCAGGCCGGAGATAATTCACCCCTCCACTTT
D: -; J: TRBJ1-3; length: 13; size: -; V: TRBV28; CDR3: CASTPPGGNTIYF; DNA: TGTGCCAGTACACCTCCCGGGGGGAACACCATATATTTT
D: -; J: TRBJ2-3; length: 14; size: -; V: TRBV6-2/TRBV6-3; CDR3: CASSPRLGGDTQYF; DNA: TGTGCCAGCAGTCCCCGACTCGGAGGGGATACGCAGTATTTT
D: TRBD1; J: TRBJ1-2; length: 16; size: -; V: TRBV5-8; CDR3: CASSIGQGPPNYGYTF; DNA: TGTGCCAGCAGCATCGGACAGGGGCCTCCTAACTATGGCTACACCTTC
D: TRBD1; J: TRBJ1-5; length: 16; size: -; V: TRBV7-2; CDR3: CASSFTSQGINQPQHF; DNA: TGTGCCAGCAGCTTTACCTCACAGGGGATTAATCAGCCCCAGCATTTT
D: -; J: TRBJ2-1; length: 17; size: -; V: TRBV18; CDR3: CASSPIAPSSSYNEQFF; DNA: TGTGCCAGCTCACCAATAGCGCCCTCAAGCTCCTACAATGAGCAGTTCTTC
D: TRBD2; J: TRBJ2-7; length: 13; size: -; V: TRBV5-4; CDR3: CASSLAGGREQYF; DNA: TGTGCCAGCAGCTTGGCGGGAGGCCGCGAGCAGTACTTC
D: -; J: TRBJ2-7; length: 13; size: -; V: TRBV5-1; CDR3: CASGLPGSYEQYF; DNA: TGCGCCAGCGGTCTGCCGGGCTCCTACGAGCAGTACTTC
D: -; J: TRBJ1-3; length: 17; size: -; V: TRBV6-1; CDR3: CASSEWFPGYSGNTIYF; DNA: TGTGCCAGCAGTGAATGGTTTCCGGGGTACTCTGGAAACACCATATATTTT
D: -; J: TRBJ2-3; length: 14; size: -; V: TRBV10-3; CDR3: CAIREGGGTDTQYF; DNA: TGTGCCATCAGGGAAGGGGGAGGCACAGATACGCAGTATTTT